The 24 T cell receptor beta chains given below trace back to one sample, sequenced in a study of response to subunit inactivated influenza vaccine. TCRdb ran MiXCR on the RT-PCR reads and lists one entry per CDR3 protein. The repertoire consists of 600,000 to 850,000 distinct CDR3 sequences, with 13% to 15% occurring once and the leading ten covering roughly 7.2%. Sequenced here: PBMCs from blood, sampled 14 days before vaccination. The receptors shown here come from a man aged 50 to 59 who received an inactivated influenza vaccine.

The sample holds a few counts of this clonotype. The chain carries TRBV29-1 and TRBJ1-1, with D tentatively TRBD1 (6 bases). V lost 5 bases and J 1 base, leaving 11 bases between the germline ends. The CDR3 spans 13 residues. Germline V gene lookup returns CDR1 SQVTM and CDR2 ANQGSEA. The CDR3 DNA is TGCAGCGTTTATGACAGGAGGAACACTGAAGCTTTCTTT. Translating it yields CSVYDRRNTEAFF.

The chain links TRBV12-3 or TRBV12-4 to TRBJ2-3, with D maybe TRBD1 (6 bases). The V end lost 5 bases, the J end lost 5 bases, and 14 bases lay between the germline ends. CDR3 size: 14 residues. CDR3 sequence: CASSMDRVGDTQYF. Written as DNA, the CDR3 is TGTGCCAGCAGTATGGACAGAGTTGGAGATACGCAGTATTTT.

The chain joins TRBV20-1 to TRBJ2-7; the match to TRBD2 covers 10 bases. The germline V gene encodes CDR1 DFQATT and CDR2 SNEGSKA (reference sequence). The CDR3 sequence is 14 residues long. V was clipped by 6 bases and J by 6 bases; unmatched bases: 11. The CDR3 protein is CSAKAWTSGLEQYF. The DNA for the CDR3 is TGCAGTGCGAAGGCCTGGACTAGCGGTCTCGAGCAGTACTTC.

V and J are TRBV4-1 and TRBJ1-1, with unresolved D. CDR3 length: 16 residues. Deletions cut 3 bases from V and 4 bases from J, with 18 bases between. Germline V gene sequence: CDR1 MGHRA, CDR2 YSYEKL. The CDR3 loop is CASSHNVRGPSTEAFF. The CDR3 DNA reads TGCGCCAGCAGCCATAACGTCAGAGGGCCTAGCACTGAAGCTTTCTTT.

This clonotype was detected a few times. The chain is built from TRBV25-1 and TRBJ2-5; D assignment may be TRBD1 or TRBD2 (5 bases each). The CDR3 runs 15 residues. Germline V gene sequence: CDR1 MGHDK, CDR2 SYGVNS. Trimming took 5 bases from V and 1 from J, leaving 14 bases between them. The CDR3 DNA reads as TGTGCCAGCAGTAGAGGGGACGGAGGCCAAGAGACCCAGTACTTC. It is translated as CASSRGDGGQETQYF.

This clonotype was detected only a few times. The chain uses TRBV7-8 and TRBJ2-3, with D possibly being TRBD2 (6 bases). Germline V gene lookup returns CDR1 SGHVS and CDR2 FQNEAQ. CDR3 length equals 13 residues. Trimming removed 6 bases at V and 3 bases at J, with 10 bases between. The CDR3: CASRRGLTDTQYF. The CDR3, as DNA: TGTGCCAGCAGGCGGGGACTTACAGATACGCAGTATTTT.

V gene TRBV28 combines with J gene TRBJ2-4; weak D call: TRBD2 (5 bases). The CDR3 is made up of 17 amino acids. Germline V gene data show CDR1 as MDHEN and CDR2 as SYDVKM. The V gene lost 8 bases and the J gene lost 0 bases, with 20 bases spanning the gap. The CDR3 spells CASAGTRRRIAKNIQYF. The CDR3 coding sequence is TGTGCCAGCGCAGGAACTAGACGACGCATAGCCAAAAACATTCAGTACTTC.

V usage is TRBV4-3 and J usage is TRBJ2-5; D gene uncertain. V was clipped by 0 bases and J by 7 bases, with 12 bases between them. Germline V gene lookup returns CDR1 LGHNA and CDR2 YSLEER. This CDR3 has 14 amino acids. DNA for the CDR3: TGCGCCAGCAGCCAAGATTCTGGGTTCGGGACCCAGTACTTC. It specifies CASSQDSGFGTQYF.

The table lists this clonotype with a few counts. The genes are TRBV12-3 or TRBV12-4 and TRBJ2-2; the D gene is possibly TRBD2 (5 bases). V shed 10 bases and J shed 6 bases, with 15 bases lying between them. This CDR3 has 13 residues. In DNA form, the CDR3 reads TGTGCCACCTTTGGCGGGCTAGCCGGGGAGCTGTTTTTT. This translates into CATFGGLAGELFF.

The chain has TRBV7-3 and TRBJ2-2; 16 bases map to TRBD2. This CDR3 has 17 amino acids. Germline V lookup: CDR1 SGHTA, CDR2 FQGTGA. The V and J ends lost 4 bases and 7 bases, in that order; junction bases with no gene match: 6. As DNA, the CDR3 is TGTGCCAGCAGCTCCGGGACTAGCGGGAGGGCAGGCGGGGAGCTGTTTTTT. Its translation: CASSSGTSGRAGGELFF.

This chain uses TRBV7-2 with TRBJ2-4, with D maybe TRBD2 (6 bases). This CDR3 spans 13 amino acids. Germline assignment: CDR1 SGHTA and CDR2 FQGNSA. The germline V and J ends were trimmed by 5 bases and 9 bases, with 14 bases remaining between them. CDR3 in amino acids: CASSPGWGGIQYF. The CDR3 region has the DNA TGTGCCAGCAGCCCCGGCTGGGGAGGCATTCAGTACTTC.

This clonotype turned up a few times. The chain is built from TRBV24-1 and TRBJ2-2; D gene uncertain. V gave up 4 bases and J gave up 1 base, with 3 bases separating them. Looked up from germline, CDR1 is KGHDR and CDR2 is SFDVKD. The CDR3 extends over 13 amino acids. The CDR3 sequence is CATSEGNTGELFF. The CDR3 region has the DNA TGTGCCACCAGTGAAGGGAACACCGGGGAGCTGTTTTTT.

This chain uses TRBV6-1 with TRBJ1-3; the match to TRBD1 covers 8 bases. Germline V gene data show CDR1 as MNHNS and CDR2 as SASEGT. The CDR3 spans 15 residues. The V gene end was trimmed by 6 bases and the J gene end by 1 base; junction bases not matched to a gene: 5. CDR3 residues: CASRRDRGSGNTIYF. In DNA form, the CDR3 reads TGTGCCAGCAGGCGTGACAGGGGTTCTGGAAACACCATATATTTT.

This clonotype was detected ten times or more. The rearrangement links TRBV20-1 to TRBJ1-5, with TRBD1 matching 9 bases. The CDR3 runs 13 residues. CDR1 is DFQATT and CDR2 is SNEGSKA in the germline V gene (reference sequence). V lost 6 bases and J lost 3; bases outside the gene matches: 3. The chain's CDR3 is CSARQGVNQPQHF. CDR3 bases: TGCAGTGCCAGACAGGGGGTCAATCAGCCCCAGCATTTT.

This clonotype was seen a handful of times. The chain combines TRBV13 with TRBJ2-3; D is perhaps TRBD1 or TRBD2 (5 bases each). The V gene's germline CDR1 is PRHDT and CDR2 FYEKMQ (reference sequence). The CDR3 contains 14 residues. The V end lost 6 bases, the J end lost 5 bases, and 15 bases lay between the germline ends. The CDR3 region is CASSRGAEVDTQYF. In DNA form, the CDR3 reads TGTGCCAGCAGTAGGGGAGCGGAAGTAGATACGCAGTATTTT.

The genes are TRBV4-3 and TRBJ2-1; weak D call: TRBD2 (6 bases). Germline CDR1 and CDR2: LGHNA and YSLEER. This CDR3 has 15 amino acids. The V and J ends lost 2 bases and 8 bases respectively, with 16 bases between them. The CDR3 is CASSQIGGFVDEQFF. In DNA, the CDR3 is TGCGCCAGCAGCCAAATTGGGGGGTTTGTCGATGAGCAGTTCTTC.

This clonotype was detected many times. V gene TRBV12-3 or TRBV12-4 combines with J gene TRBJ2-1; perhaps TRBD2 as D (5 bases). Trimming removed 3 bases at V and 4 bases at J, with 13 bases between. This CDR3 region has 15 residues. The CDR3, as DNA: TGTGCCAGCAGTTTGGAGAGGGCTACTTACAATGAGCAGTTCTTC. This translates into CASSLERATYNEQFF.

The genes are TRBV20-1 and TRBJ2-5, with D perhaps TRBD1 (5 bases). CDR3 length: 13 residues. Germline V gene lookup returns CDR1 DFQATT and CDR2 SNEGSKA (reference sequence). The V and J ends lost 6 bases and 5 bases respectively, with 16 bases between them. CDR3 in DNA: TGCAGTGCAATCCCCGTATGGGGCGAGACCCAGTACTTC. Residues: CSAIPVWGETQYF.

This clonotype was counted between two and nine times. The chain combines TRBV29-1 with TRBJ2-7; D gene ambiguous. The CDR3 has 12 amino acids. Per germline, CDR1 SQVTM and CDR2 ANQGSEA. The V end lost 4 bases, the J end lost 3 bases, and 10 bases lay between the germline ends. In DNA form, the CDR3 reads TGCAGCGTTGCTACAGTTCACTACGAGCAGTACTTC. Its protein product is CSVATVHYEQYF.

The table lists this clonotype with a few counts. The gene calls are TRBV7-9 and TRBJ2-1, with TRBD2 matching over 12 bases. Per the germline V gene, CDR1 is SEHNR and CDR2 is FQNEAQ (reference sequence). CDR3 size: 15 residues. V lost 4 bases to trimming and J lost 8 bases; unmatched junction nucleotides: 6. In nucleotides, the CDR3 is TGTGCCAGCAGCTCCCTAGCGGGAGGGCCGCATGAGCAGTTCTTC. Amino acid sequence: CASSSLAGGPHEQFF.

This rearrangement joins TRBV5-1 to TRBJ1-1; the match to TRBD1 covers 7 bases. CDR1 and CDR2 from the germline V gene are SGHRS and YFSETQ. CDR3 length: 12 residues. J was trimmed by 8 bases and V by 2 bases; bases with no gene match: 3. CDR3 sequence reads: CASSFDRAEAFF. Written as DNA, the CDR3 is TGCGCCAGCAGCTTCGACAGGGCAGAAGCTTTCTTT.

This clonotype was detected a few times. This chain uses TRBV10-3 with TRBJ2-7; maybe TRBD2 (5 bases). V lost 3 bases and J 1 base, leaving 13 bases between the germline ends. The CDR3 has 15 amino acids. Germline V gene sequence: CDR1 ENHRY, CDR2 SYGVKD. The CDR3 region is CAISDPAAKSYEQYF. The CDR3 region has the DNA TGTGCCATCAGTGATCCAGCGGCCAAATCCTACGAGCAGTACTTC.

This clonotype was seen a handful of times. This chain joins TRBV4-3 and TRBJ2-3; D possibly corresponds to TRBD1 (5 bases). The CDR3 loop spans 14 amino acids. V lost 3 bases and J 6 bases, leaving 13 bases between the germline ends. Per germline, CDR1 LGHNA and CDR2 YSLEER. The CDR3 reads CASSQQGVRDTQYF. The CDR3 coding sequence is TGCGCCAGCAGCCAGCAGGGCGTACGTGATACGCAGTATTTT.

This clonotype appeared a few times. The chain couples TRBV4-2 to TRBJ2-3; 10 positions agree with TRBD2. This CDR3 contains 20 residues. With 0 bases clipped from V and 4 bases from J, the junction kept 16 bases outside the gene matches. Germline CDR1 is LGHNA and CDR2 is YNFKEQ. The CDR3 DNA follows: TGTGCCAGCAGCCAAGAGCCGGCTAGCGGGAGAGTGGGTGGGGCAGATACGCAGTATTTT. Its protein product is CASSQEPASGRVGGADTQYF.